Below are 32 T cell receptor beta chains sequenced from a single sample in a study of blood T cell repertoires in COVID-19. Profiled with immunoSEQ multiplex PCR; TCRdb holds only in-frame clones, not every one. The data show roughly 300,000 clones, with more than 75% seen just once and 2% to 2.5% held by the top ten. Sequencing was carried out using PBMCs or T cells enriched from blood (not recorded which). Source of these receptors: a woman aged 40 to 49 with acute COVID-19.

The count of this clone is one. This sequence joins TRBV18 and TRBJ2-6; 7 bases match TRBD1. The germline CDR1 and CDR2 sequences are KGHSH and LQKENI. J lost 0 bases, V lost 3 bases, and 5 bases had no gene match. This CDR3 has 17 amino acids. Written as DNA, the CDR3 is TGTGCCAGCTCACCGACAACAGGGGCCTCTGGGGCCAACGTCCTGACTTTC. It yields the protein CASSPTTGASGANVLTF.

The V call is TRBV6-1, the J call TRBJ1-4; D is undetermined. The CDR3 consists of 15 residues. V was cut by 1 base and J by 5 bases, with 11 bases left in between. Per the germline V gene, CDR1 is MNHNS and CDR2 is SASEGT. CDR3 loop: CASSEVPRGNEKLFF. In DNA, the CDR3 is TGTGCCAGCAGTGAAGTGCCCCGAGGAAATGAAAAACTGTTTTTT.

The J gene is TRBJ2-2, the V gene TRBV3-1 (or the pseudogene TRBV3-2); 7 nucleotides line up with TRBD1. Germline CDR1 and CDR2: LGHDT and YNNKEL (reference sequence). V shed 4 bases and J 8 bases; nucleotides not matched to a gene: 7. The CDR3 length is 14 residues. This chain's CDR3 is CASSPLRGRGELFF. CDR3 bases: TGTGCCAGCAGCCCGCTGAGGGGGCGAGGGGAGCTGTTTTTT.

The V call is TRBV24-1, the J call TRBJ1-1, with a weak D call TRBD1 (5 bases). Trimming cost V 9 bases and J 4 bases, with 14 bases left between them. Germline V gene lookup returns CDR1 KGHDR and CDR2 SFDVKD. This CDR3 is built from 13 residues. The CDR3 region is CATDGGTGTEAFF. CDR3 DNA sequence: TGTGCCACCGACGGGGGAACAGGCACTGAAGCTTTCTTT.

This chain connects TRBV18 to TRBJ2-1, with D tentatively TRBD2 (7 bases). This CDR3 spans 16 amino acids. From germline, CDR1 is KGHSH and CDR2 LQKENI. Trimming removed 1 base from V and 3 bases from J, with 13 bases in between. CDR3 region: CASSPLQGGGYNEQFF. In DNA form, the CDR3 reads TGTGCCAGCTCACCACTTCAAGGGGGGGGCTACAATGAGCAGTTCTTC. The complete variable domain, with remaining parts taken from reference TRBV18 and TRBJ2-1, reads NAGVMQNPRHLVRRRGQEARLRCSPMKGHSHVYWYRQLPEEGLKFMVYLQKENIIDESGMPKERFSAEFPKEGPSILRIQQVVRGDSAAYFCASSPLQGGGYNEQFFGPGTRLTVL.

The genes are TRBV7-2 and TRBJ2-5, with 9 bases that match TRBD2. The CDR3 has 14 amino acids. Germline lookup yields CDR1 SGHTA and CDR2 FQGNSA. After removal of 7 bases from V and 5 bases from J, the junction contained 8 bases not matched to a gene. The CDR3 sequence: CASTPGTSRETQYF. The CDR3 DNA sequence: TGTGCCAGCACCCCCGGGACTAGCCGCGAGACCCAGTACTTC.

CDR3 region: CASSLGVGGTGELFF. As DNA, the CDR3 is TGTGCCAGTAGTCTCGGGGTGGGGGGAACCGGGGAGCTGTTTTTT. The chain recombines TRBV19 with TRBJ2-2; possibly TRBD2 for D (6 bases). The CDR3 has 15 amino acids. Trimming took 5 bases from V and 5 from J, leaving 15 bases between them. The germline V gene has CDR1 LNHDA and CDR2 SQIVND (reference sequence).

This rearrangement joins TRBV7-2 to TRBJ2-1; perhaps TRBD2 as D (6 bases). In germline, CDR1 is SGHTA, CDR2 FQGNSA. V lost 6 bases and J 6 bases, leaving 18 bases between the germline ends. CDR3 size: 15 residues. CDR3 in amino acids: CASSYSGSGLNEQFF. The CDR3 nucleotides read TGTGCCAGCAGTTATAGCGGCAGTGGGCTCAATGAGCAGTTCTTC.

The chain carries TRBV5-4 and TRBJ1-1; TRBD1 might be the D (5 bases). CDR3 length equals 17 residues. Germline CDR1 is SGHNT and CDR2 is YYREEE (reference sequence). Trimming pared 1 base from V and 5 bases from J, leaving 21 bases between. Here the CDR3 reads CASSLRGREGGRTEAFF. The CDR3 region has the DNA TGTGCCAGCAGCTTGCGGGGACGGGAGGGTGGGAGAACTGAAGCTTTCTTT.

In DNA form, the CDR3 reads TGTGCCAGCTCACCGTCCAGCGGGAGGGCTGAAGAGCAGTACTTC. Translated, it gives CASSPSSGRAEEQYF. The chain combines TRBV18 with TRBJ2-7; 10 nucleotides align to TRBD2. V was pared by 3 bases and J by 7 bases, with 9 bases of the junction left unmatched. The CDR3 consists of 15 residues. Germline lookup yields CDR1 KGHSH and CDR2 LQKENI.

The gene calls are TRBV28 and TRBJ2-3; weak D call: TRBD2 (5 bases). Between the trimmed V and J ends, which lost 4 bases and 6 bases, there was a span of 14 bases. This CDR3 has 14 amino acids. CDR1 MDHEN and CDR2 SYDVKM come from the germline V gene. The CDR3 DNA is TGTGCCAGCAGTTCCTCGGGGTCGCCGGATACGCAGTATTTT. Translating gives CASSSSGSPDTQYF.

This chain uses TRBV29-1 with TRBJ1-1; the D is unclear. Per the germline V gene, CDR1 is SQVTM and CDR2 is ANQGSEA. V lost 4 bases to trimming and J lost 2 bases, with 20 bases between them. The CDR3 runs to 16 residues. In DNA form, the CDR3 reads TGCAGCGTTGCCCGGGGATCAAGCCAGCGCAACACTGAAGCTTTCTTT. It codes for CSVARGSSQRNTEAFF.

This chain links TRBV7-9 with TRBJ1-1, with 7 bases that match TRBD1. V lost 2 bases, J lost 3 bases, and 9 bases stayed unmatched. In germline, CDR1 is SEHNR, CDR2 FQNEAQ (reference sequence). The CDR3 totals 16 residues. CDR3 sequence reads: CASSLNRGWGDTEAFF. The DNA for the CDR3 is TGTGCCAGCAGCTTAAACAGGGGTTGGGGCGACACTGAAGCTTTCTTT.

The chain carries TRBV5-5 and TRBJ2-1; 8 positions match TRBD2. This CDR3 is built from 17 residues. Trimming took 4 bases from V and 3 from J; bases not matched to a gene: 12. Germline CDR1 reads SGHKS; CDR2 reads YYEKEE (reference sequence). CDR3 in DNA: TGTGCCAGCAGCCGCGCGACGAGCGGGAGAGTCTACAATGAGCAGTTCTTC. It codes for CASSRATSGRVYNEQFF. Based on the CDR3 plus reference TRBV5-5 and TRBJ2-1, the full variable domain is DAGVTQSPTHLIKTRGQQVTLRCSPISGHKSVSWYQQVLGQGPQFIFQYYEKEERGRGNFPDRFSARQFPNYSSELNVNALLLGDSALYLCASSRATSGRVYNEQFFGPGTRLTVL.

The chain combines TRBV5-4 with TRBJ2-3; 13 bases match TRBD2. This CDR3 region has 15 residues. Per germline, CDR1 SGHNT and CDR2 YYREEE (reference sequence). J was trimmed by 7 bases and V by 3 bases; bases with no gene match: 5. The CDR3 DNA is TGTGCCAGCAGCTCCCCACTAGCGGGGGGGCATACGCAGTATTTT. It is translated as CASSSPLAGGHTQYF.

Of note for this clone: A single base separates this from a much larger clone, so it may be a read error. Other DNA variants within this sample encode the same CDR3. This chain joins TRBV28 and TRBJ2-7, with D perhaps TRBD2 (5 bases). The CDR3 is 11 amino acids. V was trimmed by 3 bases and J by 5 bases, leaving 5 bases between them. The germline gives CDR1 MDHEN, CDR2 SYDVKM. CDR3 nucleotide sequence: TGTGCCAGCAGTTTTAGCGACGAGCAGTACTTC. As protein: CASSFSDEQYF. The variable domain in full, with the rest retrieved from reference TRBV28 and TRBJ2-7, is DVKVTQSSRYLVKRTGEKVFLECVQDMDHENMFWYRQDPGLGLRLIYFSYDVKMKEKGDIPEGYSVSREKKERFSLILESASTNQTSMYLCASSFSDEQYFGPGTRLTVT.

The rearrangement uses TRBV12-3 or TRBV12-4 and TRBJ2-1, with D tentatively TRBD1 (5 bases). The V end lost 8 bases, the J end lost 7 bases, and 15 bases lay between the germline ends. The CDR3 loop spans 13 amino acids. The CDR3: CASGALEGNEQFF. The DNA of the CDR3 is TGTGCCAGCGGGGCCTTGGAAGGAAATGAGCAGTTCTTC.

J is TRBJ2-2 and V is TRBV13; weak D call: TRBD2 (5 bases). Trimming stripped 6 bases from V and 6 bases from J, with 14 bases between. CDR3 length: 14 residues. In germline, CDR1 is PRHDT, CDR2 FYEKMQ (reference sequence). In nucleotides, the CDR3 is TGTGCCAGCAGTCAACCTATCGGGGCCGGGGAGCTGTTTTTT. Its protein product is CASSQPIGAGELFF.

The chain joins TRBV6-5 to TRBJ2-3; the match to TRBD2 covers 11 bases. Unmatched junction bases numbered 3, after V lost 3 bases and J lost 4 bases. This CDR3 contains 15 residues. From germline, CDR1 is MNHEY and CDR2 SVGAGI. The CDR3 loop is CASSYSGGAADTQYF. The CDR3 DNA sequence: TGTGCCAGCAGTTATAGCGGGGGGGCGGCAGATACGCAGTATTTT.

The chain links TRBV30 to TRBJ1-5; D not resolved. Germline V gene sequence: CDR1 GTSNPN, CDR2 SVGIG (reference sequence). The CDR3 is 17 amino acids. The ends were cut back, 2 bases at V and 0 bases at J, with 17 bases in the middle. The CDR3 nucleotides are TGTGCCTGGAGTACCCGACGGGGTCCTTTTAGCAATCAGCCCCAGCATTTT. Protein sequence: CAWSTRRGPFSNQPQHF.

V usage is TRBV9 and J usage is TRBJ1-6, with D perhaps TRBD1 (6 bases). CDR1 and CDR2 from the germline V gene are SGDLS and YYNGEE. The V end was cut by 0 bases, the J end by 0 bases, with 10 bases between. CDR3 length: 17 amino acids. The CDR3 sequence: CASSVERGSSYNSPLHF. As DNA, the CDR3 is TGTGCCAGCAGCGTAGAAAGGGGGAGCTCCTATAATTCACCCCTCCACTTT. Based on the CDR3 plus reference TRBV9 and TRBJ1-6, the full variable domain is DSGVTQTPKHLITATGQRVTLRCSPRSGDLSVYWYQQSLDQGLQFLIQYYNGEERAKGNILERFSAQQFPDLHSELNLSSLELGDSALYFCASSVERGSSYNSPLHFGNGTRLTVT.

This chain joins TRBV18 and TRBJ1-2; D unclear. The CDR3 spans 13 residues. V lost 4 bases and J 0 bases, leaving 6 bases between the germline ends. Germline loops: CDR1 KGHSH, CDR2 LQKENI. The CDR3: CASSLPANYGYTF. CDR3 nucleotide sequence: TGTGCCAGCTCACTCCCAGCTAACTATGGCTACACCTTC.

This chain links TRBV4-1 with TRBJ2-7; no definite D call. Per the germline V gene, CDR1 is MGHRA and CDR2 is YSYEKL. The CDR3 spans 14 residues. V shed 0 bases and J shed 3 bases, with 9 bases lying between them. CDR3 sequence: CASSQEPGFYEQYF. CDR3 nucleotides: TGCGCCAGCAGCCAAGAACCAGGATTCTACGAGCAGTACTTC.

The rearrangement joins TRBV7-2 to TRBJ1-1; 8 bases line up with TRBD1. With 5 bases clipped from V and 1 base from J, the junction kept 9 bases outside the gene matches. The CDR3 has 16 residues. Germline CDR1 SGHTA, CDR2 FQGNSA. CDR3 bases: TGTGCCAGCAGCCTAACAGGGGGGGATGCGAACACTGAAGCTTTCTTT. Amino acids: CASSLTGGDANTEAFF.

The chain is built from TRBV11-3 and TRBJ1-5, with TRBD1 as a possible D gene (6 bases). This CDR3 is 13 amino acids long. Germline CDR1 and CDR2: SGHNT and YENEEA. The V and J ends lost 5 bases and 6 bases respectively, with 11 bases between them. CDR3 protein: CASSAGAGQPQHF. Written as DNA, the CDR3 is TGTGCCAGCAGCGCAGGGGCTGGTCAGCCCCAGCATTTT.

V is TRBV6-2 or TRBV6-3 and J is TRBJ2-5; 10 nucleotides agree with TRBD2. The V and J ends lost 6 bases and 4 bases, in that order; junction bases with no gene match: 5. This CDR3 is built from 14 residues. Looked up from germline, CDR1 is MNHEY and CDR2 is SVGEGT. The CDR3 spells CASSLAGVRETQYF. The CDR3 nucleotides are TGTGCCAGCAGCCTAGCGGGAGTGAGAGAGACCCAGTACTTC.

The chain has TRBV6-2 or TRBV6-3 and TRBJ2-7; TRBD2 matches 8 bases. The germline CDR1 and CDR2 sequences are MNHEY and SVGEGT. Trimming removed 6 bases from V and 3 bases from J; junction bases left unmatched: 7. The CDR3 has 14 amino acids. CDR3 coding DNA: TGTGCCAGCAGCTCCAGCGGGGGAAGCTACGAGCAGTACTTC. Translated: CASSSSGGSYEQYF.

The chain uses TRBV6-6 and TRBJ2-3; possible D gene TRBD2, 6 bases. This CDR3 region has 12 residues. Germline values: CDR1 MNHNY, CDR2 SVGAGI (reference sequence). Between the trimmed V and J ends, which lost 6 bases and 2 bases, there was a span of 6 bases. Here the CDR3 reads CASRRDTDTQYF. The CDR3 bases are TGTGCCAGCAGGCGGGACACAGATACGCAGTATTTT.

Here the CDR3 reads CAWSSTWPREGEAFF. The CDR3 DNA reads TGTGCCTGGAGCTCAACATGGCCCCGGGAGGGTGAAGCTTTCTTT. V gene TRBV30 combines with J gene TRBJ1-1; the D is unclear. Per the germline V gene, CDR1 is GTSNPN and CDR2 is SVGIG (reference sequence). V dropped 3 bases and J dropped 7 bases, with 21 bases sitting between them. CDR3 length: 15 residues.

DNA of the CDR3: TGTGCCAGCTCACCCTCAGGGTTAGAGACCCAGTACTTC. It specifies CASSPSGLETQYF. The chain couples TRBV18 to TRBJ2-5; D may be TRBD1 (5 bases). The CDR3 is made up of 13 amino acids. Deletions cut 3 bases from V and 4 bases from J, with 9 bases between. The germline V gene has CDR1 KGHSH and CDR2 LQKENI.

The chain employs TRBV6-5 and TRBJ1-2; D possibly corresponds to TRBD1 (6 bases). The germline V gene has CDR1 MNHEY and CDR2 SVGAGI. This CDR3 spans 14 amino acids. The V gene lost 7 bases and the J gene lost 5 bases, with 17 bases spanning the gap. The DNA for the CDR3 is TGTGCCAGCACCATCGGGGGGCGAGGGTATGGCTACACCTTC. It translates to CASTIGGRGYGYTF.

The chain uses TRBV28 and TRBJ1-3, with 8 bases identical to TRBD1. This CDR3 is built from 17 residues. Germline-derived CDR1 and CDR2 are MDHEN and SYDVKM. The J segment lost 1 base and the V segment lost 5 bases, leaving 10 bases of the junction unmatched. The CDR3 is CASSTSSGGLSGNTIYF. CDR3 nucleotides: TGTGCCAGCAGTACCTCGTCAGGGGGCTTGTCTGGAAACACCATATATTTT.